What follows describes a single T cell receptor beta chain. Its antigen is not known. These data belong to a study of blood T cells in healthy people across ages. Sample-barcoded 5' priming and a J-beta primer mix drove a second PCR of 7 to 11 cycles. TCRdb fed the 5' RACE reads into MiXCR, producing one record per CDR3 protein. The profile shows hundreds of thousands of distinct CDR3 sequences, around 20% of them singletons. Notes on the study in general: Roughly linearly, TCR beta diversity per million T cells fell as age increased. It was held that the diversity estimates obtained from one million T cells were underestimates.

V dropped 0 bases and J dropped 8; count of bases not matched to a gene: 9. CDR1 is LGHNA, CDR2 YSLEER, per germline. The CDR3 loop spans 16 amino acids. The chain links TRBV4-3 to TRBJ2-1; 8 nucleotides line up with TRBD1. Sequencing used blood. The origin of this receptor is a man aged 70-80 years in good health. The CDR3 is CASSQDRGQGFDEQFF. DNA of the CDR3: TGCGCCAGCAGCCAAGATAGAGGACAGGGCTTCGATGAGCAGTTCTTC.